This TCR beta chain is drawn from a study of OX40 agonist ivuxolimab in advanced cancers. Study summary: Ivuxolimab was delivered to patients intravenously every 2 weeks at doses spanning 0.01 to 10 mg/kg. Therapy given before enrollment (anti-PD-1, anti-PD-L1 or anti-CTLA-4) was allowed, and roughly 41% had some.

Produced via immunoSEQ multiplex PCR; TCRdb's table is partial and in-frame only. Found here are 43,000 or so clones, approximately 84% of them singletons; the top ten hold 30% to 35%. In regard to this clone: Its antigen is unidentified.

Points from the study as a whole: There was clonal expansion of CD4+ and CD8+ blood T cells by week 6 at 0.1 to 3.0 mg/kg. The 0.1-3.0 mg/kg partial responders had among the lowest clonal expansion.

The sequenced sample was CD4+ or CD8+ T cells sorted from blood, obtained in a trial of the OX40 agonist ivuxolimab. This TCR was sampled from an adult with an advanced solid tumor such as melanoma, head and neck, liver or kidney cancer.

In DNA, the CDR3 is TGCGCCAGCAGCCCGCCGGGTCGGCAGTTCTTC. Translating gives CASSPPGRQFF. The rearrangement uses TRBV4-1 and TRBJ2-1; D is ambiguous. The CDR3 is 11 residues long. CDR1 is MGHRA, CDR2 YSYEKL, per germline. Between the trimmed V and J ends, which lost 4 bases and 12 bases, there was a span of 10 bases.